The 10 T cell receptor beta chains reported below all come from one sample, sequenced in a study of shared clonotypes between healthy human individuals. The repertoire was sequenced with immunoSEQ multiplex PCR; TCRdb's copy has only in-frame clones and lacks some. The repertoire holds around 2,000,000 clones, with less than 95% as singletons. As defined, naive CD8 cells were CD45RO-negative and positively selected for CCR7, with terminally differentiated effector memory CD45RA+ cells excluded. The source material was naive CD8+ T cells sorted from blood. Source of these receptors: a man aged 18 to 35 in good health.

As regards this clone: The sample carries other DNA sequences with the same CDR3. J is TRBJ2-3 and V is TRBV7-2; tentatively, D is TRBD1 (7 bases). From germline, CDR1 is SGHTA and CDR2 FQGNSA. The CDR3 is 15 amino acids. The V and J ends lost 1 base and 3 bases respectively, with 11 bases between them. Written as DNA, the CDR3 is TGTGCCAGCAGCTTAGGGGCAGGGGGGACAGATACGCAGTATTTT. Protein: CASSLGAGGTDTQYF.

The chain uses TRBV7-3 and TRBJ1-6; 9 bases align to TRBD1. This CDR3 is built from 15 residues. CDR1 and CDR2 from the germline V gene are SGHTA and FQGTGA. With 5 bases clipped from V and 9 bases from J, the junction kept 8 bases outside the gene matches. CDR3 bases: TGTGCCAGCAGCCCGGAGACAGGGGGAGGTTCACCCCTCCACTTT. The encoded protein is CASSPETGGGSPLHF.

V and J are TRBV5-4 and TRBJ1-2, with D unclear. Trimming stripped 3 bases from V and 8 bases from J, with 23 bases between. This CDR3 spans 16 amino acids. Germline lookup yields CDR1 SGHNT and CDR2 YYREEE (reference sequence). The DNA for the CDR3 is TGTGCCAGCAGCTACGCCTCACGCTTAGGCTATAACGGCTACACCTTC. Its translation is CASSYASRLGYNGYTF.

V and J are TRBV6-5 and TRBJ2-2; 11 nucleotides match TRBD2. Germline V gene sequence: CDR1 MNHEY, CDR2 SVGAGI. Trimming at V came to 4 bases and at J to 3 bases, leaving 4 bases not matched to a gene. The CDR3 loop spans 16 amino acids. The CDR3 loop is CASSSLAGEYTGELFF. Written as DNA, the CDR3 is TGTGCCAGCAGTTCACTAGCGGGAGAGTACACCGGGGAGCTGTTTTTT.

V gene TRBV28 combines with J gene TRBJ2-3, with D possibly TRBD1 on 5 matching bases. Germline CDR1 and CDR2: MDHEN and SYDVKM. V was shortened by 4 bases and J by 0 bases, with 14 bases between the two germline ends. CDR3 length: 16 residues. CDR3 residues: CASSSYQGASTDTQYF. The DNA of the CDR3 is TGTGCCAGCAGTTCGTACCAGGGTGCGAGCACAGATACGCAGTATTTT.

The V gene is TRBV13, the J gene TRBJ1-2; the match to TRBD1 covers 8 bases. The germline V gene encodes CDR1 PRHDT and CDR2 FYEKMQ (reference sequence). This CDR3 comprises 14 residues. The V gene end was trimmed by 6 bases and the J gene end by 4 bases; junction bases not matched to a gene: 7. CDR3 nucleotide sequence: TGTGCCAGCAGTTTGACAGGGGTCCTCTATGGCTACACCTTC. Protein: CASSLTGVLYGYTF.

The V call is TRBV9, the J call TRBJ2-3, with a possible D match to TRBD2 (6 bases). V lost 4 bases to trimming and J lost 7 bases, with 16 bases between them. The length of the CDR3 is 14 residues. The germline CDR1 and CDR2 sequences are SGDLS and YYNGEE. In DNA form, the CDR3 reads TGTGCCAGCAGCTCCGGGATCGGAGGGAATACGCAGTATTTT. Its protein product is CASSSGIGGNTQYF.

The genes are TRBV14 and TRBJ1-6; tentative D call: TRBD1 (5 bases). Trimming left V 4 bases short and J 5 bases short, with 12 bases between. CDR3 length equals 15 residues. Germline CDR1 is SGHDN and CDR2 is FVKESK. Written as DNA, the CDR3 is TGTGCCAGCAGCCGGGGCAGGATCAATAATTCACCCCTCCACTTT. Residues: CASSRGRINNSPLHF.

The chain couples TRBV2 to TRBJ2-2; D possibly uses TRBD1 or TRBD2 (6 bases each). The CDR3 runs 14 residues. Germline V gene sequence: CDR1 SNHLY, CDR2 FYNNEI. V was pared by 6 bases and J by 0 bases, with 8 bases between. The CDR3 spells CASRGGANTGELFF. CDR3 DNA sequence: TGTGCCAGCAGGGGGGGCGCGAACACCGGGGAGCTGTTTTTT.

This chain links TRBV7-6 with TRBJ1-2; D remains ambiguous. V gave up 1 base and J gave up 2 bases, with 11 bases separating them. Germline-derived CDR1 and CDR2 are SGHVS and FNYEAQ. The CDR3 runs 15 residues. The CDR3 spells CASSLEARLNYGYTF. The CDR3 DNA reads as TGTGCCAGCAGCTTAGAAGCCAGATTGAACTATGGCTACACCTTC.